The sequence of this T cell receptor (beta chain) was determined in a study of cytomegalovirus exposure and HLA in healthy donors. Study conclusions and caveats: Despite most TCR sequences being rare, some public TCRs occurred in many donors.

Libraries were prepared by immunoSEQ multiplex PCR; TCRdb keeps only in-frame clonotypes and omits some of them. The top ten hold 1.1% of the sample, which has 95,000 to 150,000 clones, roughly 87% seen once. Regarding this clone: Its antigen remains unknown.

The receptor was isolated from a woman between 18 and 29 years old in good health and CMV-seronegative. The sequenced material came from PBMCs.

The DNA of the CDR3 is TGTGCCAGCAGCTACGCCACAGGACAGGGGAACACCGGGGAGCTGTTTTTT. This sequence encodes CASSYATGQGNTGELFF. The rearrangement uses TRBV5-6 and TRBJ2-2, with 8 bases fitting TRBD1. V dropped 3 bases and J dropped 1; count of bases not matched to a gene: 8. Per the germline V gene, CDR1 is SGHDT and CDR2 is YYEEEE. This CDR3 region has 17 residues.